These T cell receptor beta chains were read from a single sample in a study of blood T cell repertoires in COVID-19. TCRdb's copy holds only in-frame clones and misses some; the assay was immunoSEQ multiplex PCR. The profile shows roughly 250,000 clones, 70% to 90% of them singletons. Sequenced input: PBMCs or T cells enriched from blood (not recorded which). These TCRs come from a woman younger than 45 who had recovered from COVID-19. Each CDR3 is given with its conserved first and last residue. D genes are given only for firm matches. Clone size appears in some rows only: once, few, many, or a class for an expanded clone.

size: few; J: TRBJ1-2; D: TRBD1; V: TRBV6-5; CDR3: CASSPGQGSYGYTF; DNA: TGTGCCAGCAGTCCTGGACAGGGGAGCTATGGCTACACCTTC
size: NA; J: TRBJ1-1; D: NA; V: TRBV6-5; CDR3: CASSQTGLSNTEAFF; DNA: TGTGCCAGCAGTCAAACAGGGTTGTCGAACACTGAAGCTTTCTTT
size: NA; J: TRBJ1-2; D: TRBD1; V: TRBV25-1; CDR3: CASSATGGSNGYTF; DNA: TGTGCCAGCAGTGCGACAGGGGGTTCGAATGGCTACACCTTC
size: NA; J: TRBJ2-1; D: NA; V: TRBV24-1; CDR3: CATAEGPNNEQFF; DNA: TGTGCCACCGCCGAGGGTCCAAACAATGAGCAGTTCTTC
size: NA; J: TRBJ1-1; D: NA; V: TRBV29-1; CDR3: CSVEGAPPEAFF; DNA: TGCAGCGTTGAGGGGGCCCCCCCTGAAGCTTTCTTT
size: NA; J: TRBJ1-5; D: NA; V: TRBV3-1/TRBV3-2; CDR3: CASSQDSGFYSNQPQHF; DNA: TGTGCCAGCAGCCAAGATTCAGGGTTTTATAGCAATCAGCCCCAGCATTTT
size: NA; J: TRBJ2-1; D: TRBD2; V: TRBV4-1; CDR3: CASSQPLRGDEQFF; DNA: TGCGCCAGCAGCCAACCCCTCCGGGGGGATGAGCAGTTCTTC
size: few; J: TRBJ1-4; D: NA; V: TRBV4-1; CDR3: CASSPGLTNEKLFF; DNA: TGCGCCAGCAGCCCAGGGTTAACTAATGAAAAACTGTTTTTT
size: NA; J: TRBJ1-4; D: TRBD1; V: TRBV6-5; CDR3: CASGNSGTGRGKLFF; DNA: TGTGCCAGCGGGAACTCCGGGACAGGGCGGGGAAAACTGTTTTTT
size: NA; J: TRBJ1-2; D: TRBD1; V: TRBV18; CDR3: CASSLGTAYGYTF; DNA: TGTGCCAGCTCACTAGGGACAGCCTATGGCTACACCTTC
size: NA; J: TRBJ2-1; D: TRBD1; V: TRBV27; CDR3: CASSLYWRRGYYNEQFF; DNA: TGTGCCAGCAGTTTATATTGGCGCAGGGGGTATTACAATGAGCAGTTCTTC
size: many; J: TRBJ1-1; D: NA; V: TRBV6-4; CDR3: CASSDSTENTEAFF; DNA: TGTGCCAGCAGTGACTCGACAGAGAACACTGAAGCTTTCTTT
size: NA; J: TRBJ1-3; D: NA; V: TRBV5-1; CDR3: CASSLRGSSGNTIYF; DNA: TGCGCCAGCAGCTTGCGGGGGTCTTCTGGAAACACCATATATTTT
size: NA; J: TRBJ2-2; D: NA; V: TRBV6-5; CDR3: CASSYKGGPFAGELFF; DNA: TGTGCCAGCAGTTACAAGGGAGGCCCCTTCGCCGGGGAGCTGTTTTTT
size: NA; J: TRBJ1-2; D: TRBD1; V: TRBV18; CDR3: CASSPGTGEYTF; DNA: TGTGCCAGCTCACCCGGGACAGGGGAGTACACCTTC
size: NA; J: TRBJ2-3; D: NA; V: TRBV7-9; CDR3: CASSLTEAKDTQYF; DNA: TGTGCCAGCAGCTTGACAGAGGCGAAAGATACGCAGTATTTT
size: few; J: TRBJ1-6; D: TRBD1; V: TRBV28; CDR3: CASSLAGTESSYNSPLHF; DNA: TGTGCCAGCAGCCTCGCCGGGACAGAGAGCTCCTATAATTCACCCCTCCACTTT
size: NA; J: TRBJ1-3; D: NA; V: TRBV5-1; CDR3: CASSLADRRVAGNTIYF; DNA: TGCGCCAGCAGCTTGGCCGACAGGCGGGTAGCTGGAAACACCATATATTTT
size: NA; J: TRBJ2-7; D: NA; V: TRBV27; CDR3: CASSFEGYEQYF; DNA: TGTGCCAGCAGTTTTGAGGGATACGAGCAGTACTTC
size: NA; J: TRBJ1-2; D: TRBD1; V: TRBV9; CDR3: CASSVGQAANYGYTF; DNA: TGTGCCAGCAGCGTCGGACAGGCCGCTAACTATGGCTACACCTTC
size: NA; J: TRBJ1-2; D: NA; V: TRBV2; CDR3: CASSRTGQGPYGYTF; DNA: TGTGCCAGCAGTCGAACAGGGCAGGGACCCTATGGCTACACCTTC
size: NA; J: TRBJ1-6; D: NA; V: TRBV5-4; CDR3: CASSLTVKPNSPLHF; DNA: TGTGCCAGCAGCTTGACAGTTAAACCCAATTCACCCCTCCACTTT
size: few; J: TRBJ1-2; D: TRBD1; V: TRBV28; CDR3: CASSTHGGTGLSSYGYTF; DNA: TGTGCCAGCAGTACCCACGGGGGGACAGGGTTAAGTTCGTATGGCTACACCTTC
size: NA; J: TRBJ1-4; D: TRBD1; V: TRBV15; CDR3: CATSRDQGGPRLFEKLFF; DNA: TGTGCCACCAGCAGAGATCAGGGGGGACCCCGGCTTTTTGAAAAACTGTTTTTT
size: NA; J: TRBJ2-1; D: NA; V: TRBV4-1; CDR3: CASSQDRGWGDPYNEQFF; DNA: TGCGCCAGCAGCCAAGATAGGGGCTGGGGGGACCCCTACAATGAGCAGTTCTTC
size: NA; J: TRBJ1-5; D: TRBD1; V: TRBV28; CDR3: CASSRQGWDSNQPQHF; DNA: TGTGCCAGCAGTAGACAGGGCTGGGATAGCAATCAGCCCCAGCATTTT
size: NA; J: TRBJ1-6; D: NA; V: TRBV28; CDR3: CASRWDNFNSPLHF; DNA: TGTGCCAGCAGGTGGGACAACTTTAATTCACCCCTCCACTTT
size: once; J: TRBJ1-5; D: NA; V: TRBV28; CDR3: CASSPRMEDWNQPQHF; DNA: TGTGCCAGCAGTCCACGAATGGAGGATTGGAATCAGCCCCAGCATTTT
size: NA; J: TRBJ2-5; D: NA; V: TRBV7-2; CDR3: CASSLAGKGETQYF; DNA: TGTGCCAGCAGCTTAGCCGGGAAGGGAGAGACCCAGTACTTC
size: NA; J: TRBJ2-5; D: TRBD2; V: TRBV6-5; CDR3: CASAGTSGTKETQYF; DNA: TGTGCCAGCGCCGGGACTAGCGGGACTAAAGAGACCCAGTACTTC
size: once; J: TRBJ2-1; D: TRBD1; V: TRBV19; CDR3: CASSTAGQGSNEQFF; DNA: TGTGCCAGTAGTACCGCAGGACAGGGTAGCAATGAGCAGTTCTTC
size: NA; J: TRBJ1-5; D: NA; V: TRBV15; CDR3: CATSRDPGSQPQHF; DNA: TGTGCCACCAGCAGAGATCCGGGTTCTCAGCCCCAGCATTTT
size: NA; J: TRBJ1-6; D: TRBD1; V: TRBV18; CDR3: CASSPPPGQGNSPLHF; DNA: TGTGCCAGCTCACCGCCGCCCGGACAGGGGAATTCACCCCTCCACTTT
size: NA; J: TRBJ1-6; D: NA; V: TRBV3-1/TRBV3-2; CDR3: CASSHGSRSPLHF; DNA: TGTGCCAGCAGCCACGGGTCCCGATCACCCCTCCACTTT
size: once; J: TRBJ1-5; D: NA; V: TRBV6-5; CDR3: CASKRAGDQPQHF; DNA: TGTGCCAGCAAACGGGCGGGGGATCAGCCCCAGCATTTT
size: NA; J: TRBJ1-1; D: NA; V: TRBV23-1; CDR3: CASSVEQGNTEAFF; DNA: TGCGCCAGCAGTGTCGAACAGGGGAACACTGAAGCTTTCTTT
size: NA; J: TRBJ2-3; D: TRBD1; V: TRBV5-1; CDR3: CASSLKDRATDTQYF; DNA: TGCGCCAGCAGCTTGAAGGACAGGGCAACAGATACGCAGTATTTT
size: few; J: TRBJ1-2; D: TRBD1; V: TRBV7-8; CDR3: CASSGGGQGAYGYTF; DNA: TGTGCCAGCAGCGGGGGGGGACAGGGGGCGTATGGCTACACCTTC
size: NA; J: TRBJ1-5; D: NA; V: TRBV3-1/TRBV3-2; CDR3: CASSQGQINSNQPQHF; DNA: TGTGCCAGCAGCCAAGGGCAGATTAATAGCAATCAGCCCCAGCATTTT
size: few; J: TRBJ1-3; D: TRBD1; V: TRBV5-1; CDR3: CASGTGAFFSGNTIYF; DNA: TGCGCGAGCGGGACAGGGGCATTTTTCTCTGGAAACACCATATATTTT
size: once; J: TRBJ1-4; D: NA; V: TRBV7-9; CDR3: CASSRTEANEKLFF; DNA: TGTGCCAGCAGCCGGACAGAGGCTAATGAAAAACTGTTTTTT
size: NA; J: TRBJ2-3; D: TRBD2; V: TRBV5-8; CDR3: CASHQGLPGTDTQYF; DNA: TGTGCCAGCCATCAGGGACTACCAGGCACAGATACGCAGTATTTT
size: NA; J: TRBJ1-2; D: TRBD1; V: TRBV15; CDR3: CATSRVDRDDYGYTF; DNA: TGTGCCACCAGCAGAGTCGACAGGGATGACTATGGCTACACCTTC
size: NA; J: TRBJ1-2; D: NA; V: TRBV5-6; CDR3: CASSLGAYGYTF; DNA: TGTGCCAGCAGCCTAGGTGCCTATGGCTACACCTTC
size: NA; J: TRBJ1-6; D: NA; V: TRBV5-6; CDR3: CASSYLFGQQNNSPLHF; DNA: TGTGCCAGCAGCTACCTTTTTGGACAGCAAAATAATTCACCCCTCCACTTT
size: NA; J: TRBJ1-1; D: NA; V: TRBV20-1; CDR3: CSPDTEAFF; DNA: TGCAGCCCAGACACTGAAGCTTTCTTT
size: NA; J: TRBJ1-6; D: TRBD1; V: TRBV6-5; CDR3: CASTRDSYNSPLHF; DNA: TGTGCCAGCACCCGGGACAGTTATAATTCACCCCTCCACTTT
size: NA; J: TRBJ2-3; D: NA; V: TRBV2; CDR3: CASRDRTGTDTQYF; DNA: TGTGCCAGCAGGGACCGTACGGGGACAGATACGCAGTATTTT
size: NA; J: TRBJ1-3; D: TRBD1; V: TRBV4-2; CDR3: CASSQERGAGRGLGNTIYF; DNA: TGTGCCAGCAGCCAAGAAAGGGGGGCGGGCAGGGGGCTAGGAAACACCATATATTTT
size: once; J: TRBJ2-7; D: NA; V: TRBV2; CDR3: CASRRDTYEQYF; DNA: TGTGCCAGCAGAAGGGACACCTACGAGCAGTACTTC
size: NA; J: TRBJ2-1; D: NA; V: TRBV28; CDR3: CASSLAGAVRNEQFF; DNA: TGTGCCAGCAGTTTAGCGGGGGCAGTGCGGAATGAGCAGTTCTTC
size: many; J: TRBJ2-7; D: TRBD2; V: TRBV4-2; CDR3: CASSPGLAGGSFSYEQYF; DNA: TGTGCCAGCAGCCCTGGACTAGCGGGAGGTTCCTTCTCCTACGAGCAGTACTTC
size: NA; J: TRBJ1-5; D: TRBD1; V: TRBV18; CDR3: CASSPRGPNQPQHF; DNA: TGTGCCAGCTCACCAAGGGGGCCTAATCAGCCCCAGCATTTT
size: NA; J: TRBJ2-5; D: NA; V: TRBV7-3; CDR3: CASSQDPGLLQETQYF; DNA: TGTGCCAGCAGCCAAGATCCGGGACTCCTTCAAGAGACCCAGTACTTC
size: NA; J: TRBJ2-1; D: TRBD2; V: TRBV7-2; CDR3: CASSLLAGSSYNEQFF; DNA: TGTGCCAGCAGCTTACTAGCGGGGAGCTCCTACAATGAGCAGTTCTTC
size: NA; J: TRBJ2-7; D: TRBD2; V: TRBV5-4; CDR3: CASSLRVSASGPEQYF; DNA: TGTGCCAGCAGCTTGAGGGTTTCGGCTAGCGGCCCCGAGCAGTACTTC
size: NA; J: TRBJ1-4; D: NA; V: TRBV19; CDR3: CASSDTTNEKLFF; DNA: TGTGCCAGTAGTGACACAACTAATGAAAAACTGTTTTTT
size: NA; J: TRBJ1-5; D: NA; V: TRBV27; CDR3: CASSLAGSNQPQHF; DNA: TGTGCCAGCAGTTTAGCCGGTAGCAATCAGCCCCAGCATTTT
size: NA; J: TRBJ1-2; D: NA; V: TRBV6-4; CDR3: CASSPSRQSNYGYTF; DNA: TGTGCCAGCAGCCCGTCGAGACAGAGCAACTATGGCTACACCTTC
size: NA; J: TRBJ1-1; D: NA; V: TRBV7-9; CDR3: CASSLAQGGVEAFF; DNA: TGTGCCAGCAGCTTAGCCCAGGGCGGGGTTGAAGCTTTCTTT